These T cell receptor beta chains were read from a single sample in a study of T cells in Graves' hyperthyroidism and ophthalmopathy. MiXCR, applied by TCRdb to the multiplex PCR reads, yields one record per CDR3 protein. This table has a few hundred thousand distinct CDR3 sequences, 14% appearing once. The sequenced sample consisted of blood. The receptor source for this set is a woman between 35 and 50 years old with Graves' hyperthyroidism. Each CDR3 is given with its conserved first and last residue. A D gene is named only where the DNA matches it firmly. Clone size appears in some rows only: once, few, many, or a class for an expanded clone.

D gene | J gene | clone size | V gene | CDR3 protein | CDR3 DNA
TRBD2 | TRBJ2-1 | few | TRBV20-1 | CSAGFSGRTYNEQFF | TGCAGTGCGGGATTTAGCGGGAGGACCTACAATGAGCAGTTCTTC
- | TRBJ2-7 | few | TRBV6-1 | CASSVSEGRYEQYF | TGTGCCAGCAGTGTGTCGGAGGGCCGCTACGAGCAGTACTTC
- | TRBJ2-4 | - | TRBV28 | CASSPAGQLAKNIQYF | TGTGCCAGCAGCCCCGCGGGACAGCTAGCCAAAAACATTCAGTACTTC
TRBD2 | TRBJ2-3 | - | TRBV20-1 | CSARDVAGDKDTQYF | TGCAGTGCTAGAGATGTAGCGGGGGATAAAGATACGCAGTATTTT
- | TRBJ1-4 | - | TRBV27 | CASKTLGGATNEKLFF | TGTGCCAGCAAGACTCTAGGGGGAGCAACTAATGAAAAACTGTTTTTT
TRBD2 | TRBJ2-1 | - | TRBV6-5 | CASSSFYSAGDRLYNEQFF | TGTGCCAGCAGTTCCTTCTATTCTGCGGGAGATCGGCTTTACAATGAGCAGTTCTTC
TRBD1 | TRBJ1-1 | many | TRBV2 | CASSAGTGRIAFF | TGTGCCAGCAGTGCGGGGACAGGGAGGATAGCTTTCTTT
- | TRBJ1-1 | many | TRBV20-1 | CSARRPPNTEAFF | TGCAGTGCGCGAAGACCGCCGAACACTGAAGCTTTCTTT
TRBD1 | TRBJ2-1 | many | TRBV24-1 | CATSQTGDNEQFF | TGTGCCACCAGTCAAACAGGGGACAATGAGCAGTTCTTC
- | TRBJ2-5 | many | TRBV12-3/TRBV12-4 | CASSLWSLAQYF | TGTGCCAGCAGTTTATGGAGCCTGGCCCAGTACTTC
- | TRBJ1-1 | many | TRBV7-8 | CASSLVAGTPMYEAFF | TGTGCCAGCAGCTTAGTCGCCGGGACGCCCATGTATGAAGCTTTCTTT
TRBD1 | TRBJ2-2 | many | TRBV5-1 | CASALRQGDTGELFF | TGCGCCAGCGCCCTCCGACAGGGAGACACCGGGGAGCTGTTTTTT
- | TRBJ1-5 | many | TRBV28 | CASSPVRSGGRPQHF | TGTGCCAGCAGCCCTGTTCGGTCTGGGGGGCGGCCCCAGCATTTT
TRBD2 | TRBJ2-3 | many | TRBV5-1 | CASNSAAGVDTQYF | TGCGCCAGCAACTCGGCAGCGGGAGTAGATACGCAGTATTTT
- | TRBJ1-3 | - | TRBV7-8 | CASSLAPHRGTGNTIYF | TGTGCCAGCAGCTTAGCCCCGCACAGAGGGACTGGAAACACCATATATTTT
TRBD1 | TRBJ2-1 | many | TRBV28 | CASTTGTGNHNEQFF | TGTGCCAGCACCACCGGGACAGGGAACCACAATGAGCAGTTCTTC
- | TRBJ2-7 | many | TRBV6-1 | CASSGGTGRYEQYF | TGTGCCAGCAGTGGGGGTACAGGGAGGTACGAGCAGTACTTC
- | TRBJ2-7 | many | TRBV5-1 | CASSISGGAYEQYF | TGCGCCAGCAGCATTAGCGGAGGAGCCTACGAGCAGTACTTC
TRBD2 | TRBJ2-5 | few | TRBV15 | CATSRDRVAGETQYF | TGTGCCACCAGCAGAGATCGAGTAGCGGGAGAGACCCAGTACTTC
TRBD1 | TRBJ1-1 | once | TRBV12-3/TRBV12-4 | CASSRDRGQNTEAFF | TGTGCCAGCAGCCGGGACAGGGGGCAGAACACTGAAGCTTTCTTT
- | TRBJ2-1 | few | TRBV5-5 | CASSPTSDTYNEQFF | TGTGCCAGCAGCCCTACAAGTGACACGTACAATGAGCAGTTCTTC
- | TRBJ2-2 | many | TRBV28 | CASGGTGELFF | TGTGCCAGCGGAGGGACCGGGGAGCTGTTTTTT
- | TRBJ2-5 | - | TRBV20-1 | CSARGKGMIGETQYF | TGCAGTGCTAGAGGAAAAGGGATGATCGGAGAGACCCAGTACTTC
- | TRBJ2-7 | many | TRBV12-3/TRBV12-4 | CASSLAGVGQYF | TGTGCCAGCAGTTTGGCCGGAGTAGGGCAGTACTTC
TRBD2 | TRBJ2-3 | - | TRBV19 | CASSIDVLAGGPLDTQYF | TGTGCCAGTAGTATAGACGTCCTAGCGGGAGGGCCGTTGGATACGCAGTATTTT
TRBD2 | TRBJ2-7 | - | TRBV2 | CASSEARTSGGPYEQYF | TGTGCCAGCAGTGAAGCTCGGACTAGCGGGGGACCCTACGAGCAGTACTTC
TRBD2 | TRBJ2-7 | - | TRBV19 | CASSIIPRSGLNTYEQYF | TGTGCCAGTAGTATAATTCCTCGATCGGGACTAAACACCTACGAGCAGTACTTC
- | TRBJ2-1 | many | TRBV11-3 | CASSPRTPYNEQFF | TGTGCCAGCAGCCCCCGTACGCCCTACAATGAGCAGTTCTTC
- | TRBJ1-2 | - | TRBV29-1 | CSAINTANYGYTF | TGCAGCGCCATAAACACAGCTAACTATGGCTACACCTTC
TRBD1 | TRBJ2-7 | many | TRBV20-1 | CSVSDRGSYEQYF | TGCAGTGTTTCGGACAGGGGCTCCTACGAGCAGTACTTC
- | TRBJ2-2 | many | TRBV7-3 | CASSLISGGELFF | TGTGCCAGCAGCTTAATCTCTGGCGGGGAGCTGTTTTTT
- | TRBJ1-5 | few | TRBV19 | CASSIAAGVGNQPQHF | TGTGCCAGTAGTATAGCGGCGGGGGTAGGCAATCAGCCCCAGCATTTT
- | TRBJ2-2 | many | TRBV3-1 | CASSQLLDTGELFF | TGTGCCAGCAGCCAACTACTAGACACCGGGGAGCTGTTTTTT
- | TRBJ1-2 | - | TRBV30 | CAWSQGGFNYGYTF | TGTGCCTGGAGTCAAGGGGGATTTAACTATGGCTACACCTTC
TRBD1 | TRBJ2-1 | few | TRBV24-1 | CATSDLDGTGSINEQFF | TGTGCCACCAGTGATTTGGACGGGACAGGGTCAATCAATGAGCAGTTCTTC
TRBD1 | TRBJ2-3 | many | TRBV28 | CASSLLGTEVDTQYF | TGTGCCAGCAGTTTATTGGGGACAGAGGTAGATACGCAGTATTTT
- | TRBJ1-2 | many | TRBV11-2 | CASSPGTPGRYGYTF | TGTGCCAGCAGCCCGGGGACCCCGGGCCGCTATGGCTACACCTTC
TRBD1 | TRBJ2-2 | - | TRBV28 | CASRWNRGRTGELFF | TGTGCCAGCAGGTGGAACAGGGGTCGGACCGGGGAGCTGTTTTTT
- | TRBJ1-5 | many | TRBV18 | CASSTIQGQPQHF | TGTGCCAGCTCAACAATACAGGGTCAGCCCCAGCATTTT
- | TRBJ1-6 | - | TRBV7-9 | CASSYTNSPLHF | TGTGCCAGCAGCTACACCAATTCACCCCTCCACTTT
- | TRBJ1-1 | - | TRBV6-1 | CASVPDGMNTEAFF | TGTGCCAGCGTCCCGGACGGGATGAACACTGAAGCTTTCTTT
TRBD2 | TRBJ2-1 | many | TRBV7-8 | CASSLIGLAGGDNEQFF | TGTGCCAGCAGCTTAATCGGTCTAGCGGGAGGGGATAATGAGCAGTTCTTC
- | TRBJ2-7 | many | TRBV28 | CAIKGGGGSEQYF | TGTGCCATCAAAGGGGGAGGGGGCAGCGAGCAGTACTTC
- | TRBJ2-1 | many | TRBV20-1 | CSARFQLNNEQFF | TGCAGTGCTAGGTTTCAGTTAAACAATGAGCAGTTCTTC
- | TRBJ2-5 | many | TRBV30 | CAWSRGAAGRPSETQYF | TGTGCCTGGAGTAGGGGGGCGGCGGGACGCCCCAGCGAGACCCAGTACTTC
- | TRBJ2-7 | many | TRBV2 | CASTGGGGRSYEQYF | TGTGCCAGCACCGGAGGGGGGGGTAGGTCCTACGAGCAGTACTTC
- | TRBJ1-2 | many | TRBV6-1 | CASSERHAANYGYTF | TGTGCCAGCAGTGAAAGACACGCAGCTAACTATGGCTACACCTTC
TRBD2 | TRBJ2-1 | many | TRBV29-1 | CSDYSGSLYNEQFF | TGCAGCGACTATAGCGGGAGTTTATACAATGAGCAGTTCTTC
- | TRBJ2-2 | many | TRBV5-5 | CASSPTRGTPNTGELFF | TGTGCCAGCAGCCCGACGAGAGGGACACCGAACACCGGGGAGCTGTTTTTT
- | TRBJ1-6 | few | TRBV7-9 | CASSHGGRKESPLHF | TGTGCCAGCAGTCACGGGGGGCGGAAGGAATCACCCCTCCACTTT
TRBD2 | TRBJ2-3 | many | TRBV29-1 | CSVVSSSGRGGADTQYF | TGCAGCGTTGTTTCATCTAGCGGGAGAGGTGGGGCAGATACGCAGTATTTT
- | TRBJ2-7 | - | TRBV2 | CASSEQGMYEQYF | TGTGCCAGCAGTGAACAGGGCATGTACGAGCAGTACTTC
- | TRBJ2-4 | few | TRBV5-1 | CASSTDTLAKNIQYF | TGCGCCAGCAGCACCGACACTCTAGCCAAAAACATTCAGTACTTC
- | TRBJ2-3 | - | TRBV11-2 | CASSLYTRSTDTQYF | TGTGCCAGCAGCTTATATACAAGGAGCACAGATACGCAGTATTTT
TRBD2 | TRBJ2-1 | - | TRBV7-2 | CASSLEAGGLNEQFF | TGTGCCAGCAGCTTAGAGGCGGGAGGCCTCAATGAGCAGTTCTTC